The 10 T cell receptor beta chains below all came from one sample that was sequenced in a study of shared clonotypes between healthy human individuals. This table comes from immunoSEQ multiplex PCR, and its TCRdb copy is limited to in-frame clones, with some not included. The sample lists around 500,000 clones; about 76% were seen once. The sample was PBMCs. The receptors were sampled from a middle-aged woman in good health. Some clones in this sample may be carry-over from other donors' samples.

V is TRBV15 and J is TRBJ2-3, with D perhaps matching TRBD1 (6 bases). The germline gives CDR1 LNHNV, CDR2 YYDKDF (reference sequence). Trimming took 8 bases from V and 1 from J, leaving 19 bases between them. The CDR3 runs to 16 residues. The CDR3 spells CATSPGRGRGTDTQYF. CDR3 coding DNA: TGTGCCACCTCCCCGGGCAGGGGTAGGGGCACAGATACGCAGTATTTT.

This clone has only a few counts. A junction boundary mismatches the germline segment, possibly from a read error. The V gene is TRBV9, the J gene TRBJ2-2, with D perhaps given as TRBD1 or TRBD2 (6 bases each). This CDR3 is 10 amino acids long. From germline, CDR1 is SGDLS and CDR2 YYNGEE. In DNA form, the CDR3 reads TGCGGACAGACGGGAGCGGAGCTGTTTTTT. Translating gives CGQTGAELFF.

The V gene is TRBV7-3, the J gene TRBJ2-5, with D possibly matching TRBD2 (5 bases). V lost 3 bases, J lost 5 bases, and 10 bases lay in between. Germline loops: CDR1 SGHTA, CDR2 FQGTGA. The CDR3 spans 13 residues. As DNA, the CDR3 is TGTGCCAGCAGCTTTACGGGAACGGAGACCCAGTACTTC. It translates to CASSFTGTETQYF.

This chain uses TRBV7-2 with TRBJ2-1; TRBD2 aligns across 7 bases. CDR3 size: 15 residues. The junction had 9 bases not matched to a gene; V was cut back by 7 bases and J by 3 bases. From germline, CDR1 is SGHTA and CDR2 FQGNSA. CDR3 DNA: TGTGCCAGCATCCCCCTTGGCGGGAGCTACAATGAGCAGTTCTTC. Translating gives CASIPLGGSYNEQFF.

A few counts support this clone. A far bigger clonotype differs at one base, so this is likely a read error. Additional DNA sequences in this sample encode the identical CDR3. CDR3: CSESSNYGYTF. Here the CDR3 DNA reads TGCAGCGAGTCCTCAAACTATGGCTACACCTTT. The chain recombines TRBV29-1 with TRBJ1-2; D unresolved. The CDR3 consists of 11 residues. Per the germline V gene, CDR1 is SQVTM and CDR2 is ANQGSEA.

This clone came up many times. The chain combines TRBV6-6 with TRBJ1-5, with a tentative D call TRBD1 (5 bases). Germline-derived CDR1 and CDR2 are MNHNY and SVGAGI (reference sequence). V lost 7 bases and J lost 7, with 14 bases in between. The CDR3 has 13 residues. CDR3 amino acids: CASNHGGVQPQHF. The CDR3 DNA sequence: TGTGCCAGCAACCACGGAGGGGTCCAGCCCCAGCATTTT.

This clone has ten or more counts. The V call is TRBV4-3, the J call TRBJ2-1; 8 bases align to TRBD2. The V segment lost 3 bases and the J segment 6 bases; nucleotides outside the gene matches: 4. The length of the CDR3 is 14 residues. CDR1 is LGHNA and CDR2 is YSLEER in the germline V gene. The CDR3 spells CASSQAGGFNEQFF. CDR3 in DNA: TGCGCCAGCAGCCAGGCGGGAGGCTTCAATGAGCAGTTCTTC.

CDR3 residues: CASSHRDTITDTQYF. CDR3 coding DNA: TGTGCCAGCTCACACCGGGACACCATCACAGATACGCAGTATTTT. The V and J genes are TRBV18 and TRBJ2-3, with D possibly TRBD1 on 6 matching bases. This CDR3 contains 15 residues. V was clipped by 4 bases and J by 2 bases, with 13 bases between them. Germline values: CDR1 KGHSH, CDR2 LQKENI.

The chain is built from TRBV5-1 and TRBJ2-7; the D is unclear. The CDR3 has 14 residues. V was clipped by 4 bases and J by 5 bases, with 16 bases between them. CDR1 SGHRS and CDR2 YFSETQ come from the germline V gene. The CDR3 spells CASSRKPSADEQYF. In nucleotides, the CDR3 is TGCGCCAGCAGCCGTAAACCGTCGGCGGACGAGCAGTACTTC.

This clone was found a few times. The chain carries TRBV10-2 and TRBJ2-7; 8 bases map to TRBD2. The CDR3 spans 13 residues. Germline V gene data show CDR1 as WSHSY and CDR2 as SAAADI. Unmatched junction bases numbered 6, after V lost 5 bases and J lost 6 bases. CDR3 nucleotides: TGCGCCAGCAGTATTAGCGGGACCCCCGAGCAGTACTTC. Protein sequence: CASSISGTPEQYF.